This TCR beta chain was documented in a study of T cells in Graves' hyperthyroidism and ophthalmopathy. CDR1 and CDR2 from the germline V gene are SGHRS and YFSETQ. The CDR3 covers 16 residues. The junction had 7 bases not matched to a gene; V was cut back by 0 bases and J by 3 bases. TCR beta CDR3 sequences were amplified from RNA transcripts. RT-PCR in the first round (using the HTBI primer set) targeted the TCR CDR3. TCRdb processed the multiplex PCR reads anew with MiXCR; each CDR3 protein has one entry. Of some 200,000 distinct CDR3 sequences in the sample, roughly 17% were seen once. With a duration under 2 months, the hyperthyroidism was newly diagnosed in patients aged 18 to 65.

The receptor comes from a man between 45 and 60 years old with Graves' hyperthyroidism. V usage is TRBV5-1 and J usage is TRBJ2-7; 9 bases match TRBD1. The specimen sequenced was blood. The CDR3 DNA follows: TGCGCCAGCAGCTTGGGCACCGGGACAGGGAACTACGAGCAGTACTTC. Translation gives CASSLGTGTGNYEQYF.